This T cell receptor beta chain is drawn from a study of T cells in localized non-small cell lung cancer. Study results and caveats: Heterogeneity remains possible, as sequencing covered one tumor region only. The appearance of a median approximately 57 of the top 100 tumor clones was seen in adjacent lung. Maximal T cell clonality occurred in uninvolved adjacent lung, with tumor ranking below it. Longer overall survival associated with higher blood T cell density; shorter survival with higher adjacent-lung clonality.

This CDR3 is built from 14 residues. Germline values: CDR1 MGHDK, CDR2 SYGVNS. V was clipped by 1 base and J by 6 bases; unmatched bases: 5. As for this clone: Its antigen is not known.

Assay used: immunoSEQ multiplex PCR; TCRdb lists only in-frame clones, some missing. In the table there are 53,000 or so clones, 80% to 85% of which are singletons. V is TRBV25-1 and J is TRBJ1-1; 7 bases are shared with TRBD1. This material consisted of peripheral blood mononuclear cells, taken before any cancer treatment. The TCR was taken from a man between 40 and 70 years old with stage III lung adenocarcinoma. The CDR3 sequence is CASSEWPGGAEAFF. CDR3 DNA sequence: TGTGCCAGCAGTGAATGGCCAGGGGGGGCTGAAGCTTTCTTT.